The 17 T cell receptor beta chains given below trace back to one sample, sequenced in a study of T-cell reconstitution after alpha-beta-depleted transplantation in children. A library of TCRbeta sequences, prepared with unique molecular identifiers, was generated. Using its own MiXCR run on the PCR reads, TCRdb lists one record per CDR3 protein. Found here are hundreds of thousands of distinct CDR3 sequences, 13% of them singletons; the top ten hold approximately 2.1%. The specimen comprised PBMCs, mostly from graft donor cells, sampled 360 days after TCRalphabeta/CD19-depleted stem cell transplant. Receptors were obtained from a male patient between 10 and 17 years old who had a stem cell transplant for acute myeloid leukemia, so the T cells may come from the graft donor.

The chain recombines TRBV15 with TRBJ2-5, with 7 bases matching TRBD2. The germline V gene encodes CDR1 LNHNV and CDR2 YYDKDF (reference sequence). This CDR3 has 17 residues. V was clipped by 3 bases and J by 5 bases; unmatched bases: 15. For the CDR3, the DNA is TGTGCCACCAGCAGCATTCCGGGATTTCTAGCGGCGGAGACCCAGTACTTC. The encoded protein is CATSSIPGFLAAETQYF.

This clonotype came up a few times. This chain links TRBV20-1 with TRBJ2-1; D possibly uses TRBD1 or TRBD2 (5 bases each). This CDR3 spans 13 amino acids. From germline, CDR1 is DFQATT and CDR2 SNEGSKA (reference sequence). Between the trimmed V and J ends, which lost 6 bases and 6 bases, there was a span of 15 bases. The CDR3 DNA is TGCAGTGCGACCGGGACCAGGCTCAATGAGCAGTTCTTC. Protein product: CSATGTRLNEQFF.

This clonotype showed up just a few times. This chain joins TRBV12-3 or TRBV12-4 and TRBJ2-1; D is ambiguous. Trimming pared 5 bases from V and 9 bases from J, leaving 11 bases between. The CDR3 loop spans 12 amino acids. CDR3 sequence: CASSRNGAEQFF. The CDR3 region has the DNA TGTGCCAGCAGTCGCAACGGCGCTGAGCAGTTCTTC.

This clonotype was counted a few times. The chain links TRBV6-5 to TRBJ2-3, with D unclear. This CDR3 has 14 residues. Germline V lookup: CDR1 MNHEY, CDR2 SVGAGI. The ends were cut back, 4 bases at V and 0 bases at J, with 8 bases in the middle. CDR3 sequence reads: CASSLSVSTDTQYF. CDR3 coding DNA: TGTGCCAGCAGTTTGAGCGTTAGCACAGATACGCAGTATTTT.

V gene TRBV19 combines with J gene TRBJ2-2; a possible D gene is TRBD1 (6 bases). CDR1 and CDR2 from the germline V gene are LNHDA and SQIVND (reference sequence). This CDR3 has 15 residues. The V and J ends lost 6 bases and 8 bases respectively, with 19 bases between them. The DNA of the CDR3 is TGTGCCAGTAGCGAACAGGGAATAGTTCGTGGGGAGCTGTTTTTT. Protein sequence: CASSEQGIVRGELFF.

The sample holds many counts of this clonotype. This chain joins TRBV25-1 and TRBJ2-1; D call uncertain. The CDR3 loop spans 15 amino acids. Germline V gene data show CDR1 as MGHDK and CDR2 as SYGVNS. V lost 6 bases, J lost 0 bases, and 12 bases lay in between. CDR3 amino acids: CASRSARSSYNEQFF. CDR3 DNA: TGTGCCAGCAGGTCGGCAAGGAGCTCCTACAATGAGCAGTTCTTC. Variable domain in full (rest from reference TRBV25-1 and TRBJ2-1): EADIYQTPRYLVIGTGKKITLECSQTMGHDKMYWYQQDPGMELHLIHYSYGVNSTEKGDLSSESTVSRIRTEHFPLTLESARPSHTSQYLCASRSARSSYNEQFFGPGTRLTVL.

V and J are TRBV7-8 and TRBJ2-7; a possible D gene is TRBD2 (5 bases). Between the trimmed V and J ends, which lost 6 bases and 5 bases, there was a span of 17 bases. Germline CDR1 reads SGHVS; CDR2 reads FQNEAQ. The CDR3 spans 14 residues. The CDR3 DNA reads TGTGCCAGCAGACTACTAGTTCCTCATCACGAGCAGTACTTC. Amino acid sequence: CASRLLVPHHEQYF.

This clonotype was counted between two and nine times. The chain combines TRBV28 with TRBJ2-7, with D unclear. Germline V gives CDR1 MDHEN, CDR2 SYDVKM. The CDR3 runs to 15 residues. V shed 3 bases and J shed 5 bases, with 17 bases lying between them. Here the CDR3 DNA reads TGTGCCAGCAGTTTTTCAGGTCAGGATGGAAACGAGCAGTACTTC. It encodes CASSFSGQDGNEQYF.

This clonotype was detected many times. This chain uses TRBV5-1 with TRBJ2-1; 11 nucleotides line up with TRBD2. Trimming at V came to 3 bases and at J to 7 bases, leaving 0 bases not matched to a gene. Per the germline V gene, CDR1 is SGHRS and CDR2 is YFSETQ. This CDR3 is built from 13 residues. CDR3 region: CASSWTSGNEQFF. The DNA for the CDR3 is TGCGCCAGCAGCTGGACTAGCGGGAATGAGCAGTTCTTC.

As regards this clonotype: Given a much more abundant clone one base away, this may be a read error. Likely a read error: the CDR3 ends without its conserved phenylalanine or tryptophan. The V call is TRBV7-2, the J call TRBJ2-5; no clear D. V lost 2 bases and J lost 1, with 5 bases in between. CDR3 length equals 13 residues. Germline V gene data show CDR1 as SGHTA and CDR2 as FQGNSA. The CDR3 nucleotides are TGTGCCAGCAGCTTAAACGCCCAAGAGACCCAGTACTGC. Translation: CASSLNAQETQYC.

V and J are TRBV12-3 or TRBV12-4 and TRBJ2-7, with 7 bases aligning to TRBD2. The V gene end was trimmed by 1 base and the J gene end by 0 bases; junction bases not matched to a gene: 12. The CDR3 is 18 residues long. The CDR3 DNA is TGTGCCAGCAGTTTAGTCCCATGGGCGGGAGAGTTCTCCTACGAGCAGTACTTC. The encoded protein is CASSLVPWAGEFSYEQYF.

This clonotype was recorded a few times. The chain is built from TRBV29-1 and TRBJ2-7, with TRBD1 as a possible D gene (7 bases). The length of the CDR3 is 14 residues. The germline V and J ends were trimmed by 6 bases and 0 bases, with 15 bases remaining between them. From germline, CDR1 is SQVTM and CDR2 ANQGSEA. CDR3 in DNA: TGCAGCGTCGGGGGCAGGGGGTTCTCCTACGAGCAGTACTTC. Protein: CSVGGRGFSYEQYF.

This clonotype was seen at least ten times. J is TRBJ2-1 and V is TRBV11-2; TRBD2 is a possible D gene (6 bases). The germline V gene encodes CDR1 SGHAT and CDR2 FQNNGV. The CDR3 loop spans 16 amino acids. Deletions cut 3 bases from V and 6 bases from J, with 18 bases between. The CDR3 DNA reads TGTGCCAGCAGCTTTCCGGGACTTCTGGTGGGCAATGAGCAGTTCTTC. The encoded protein is CASSFPGLLVGNEQFF.

There are a few counts of this clonotype. This chain connects TRBV20-1 to TRBJ2-2; TRBD1 or TRBD2 may be the D gene (5 bases each). Trimming removed 2 bases at V and 7 bases at J, with 17 bases between. From germline, CDR1 is DFQATT and CDR2 SNEGSKA (reference sequence). This CDR3 is built from 15 residues. CDR3 sequence: CSARSGAAVFGELFF. As DNA, the CDR3 is TGCAGTGCTAGATCTGGGGCAGCGGTTTTCGGGGAGCTGTTTTTT.

This clonotype was observed many times. The CDR3: CSARDPWGRASTDTQYF. CDR3 DNA sequence: TGCAGTGCTAGAGATCCCTGGGGGCGGGCAAGCACAGATACGCAGTATTTT. The chain joins TRBV20-1 to TRBJ2-3; maybe TRBD1 (6 bases). The ends were cut back, 0 bases at V and 0 bases at J, with 16 bases in the middle. The CDR3 runs 17 residues. Germline CDR1 and CDR2: DFQATT and SNEGSKA (reference sequence).

The chain employs TRBV28 and TRBJ2-7; 8 nucleotides match TRBD2. V was clipped by 10 bases and J by 4 bases; unmatched bases: 9. This CDR3 has 13 residues. Germline values: CDR1 MDHEN, CDR2 SYDVKM. The CDR3 spells CATRRAGEYEQYF. For the CDR3, the DNA is TGTGCCACCCGGAGAGCGGGAGAGTACGAGCAGTACTTC.

This rearrangement joins TRBV4-3 to TRBJ2-3, with TRBD2 identical over 8 bases. The trim removed 1 base at V and 0 bases at J, leaving 3 bases unmatched. This CDR3 region has 16 residues. In germline, CDR1 is LGHNA, CDR2 YSLEER. The CDR3 DNA reads TGCGCCAGCAGCCAAGTTCTAGCGGGTAGCACAGATACGCAGTATTTT. Amino acid sequence: CASSQVLAGSTDTQYF.